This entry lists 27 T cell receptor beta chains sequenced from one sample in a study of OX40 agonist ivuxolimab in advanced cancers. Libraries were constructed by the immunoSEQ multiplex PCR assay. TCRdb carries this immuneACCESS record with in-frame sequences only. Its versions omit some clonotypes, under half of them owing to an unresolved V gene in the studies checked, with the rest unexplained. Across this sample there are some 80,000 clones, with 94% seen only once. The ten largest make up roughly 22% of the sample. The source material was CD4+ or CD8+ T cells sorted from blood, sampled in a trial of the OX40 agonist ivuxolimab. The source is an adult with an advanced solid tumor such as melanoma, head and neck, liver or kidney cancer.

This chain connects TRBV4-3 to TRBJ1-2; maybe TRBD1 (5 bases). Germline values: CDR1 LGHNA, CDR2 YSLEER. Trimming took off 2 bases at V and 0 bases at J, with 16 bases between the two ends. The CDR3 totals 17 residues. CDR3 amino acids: CASSQSSGGITNYGYTF. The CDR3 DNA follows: TGCGCCAGCAGCCAAAGTTCTGGGGGGATAACTAACTATGGCTACACCTTC.

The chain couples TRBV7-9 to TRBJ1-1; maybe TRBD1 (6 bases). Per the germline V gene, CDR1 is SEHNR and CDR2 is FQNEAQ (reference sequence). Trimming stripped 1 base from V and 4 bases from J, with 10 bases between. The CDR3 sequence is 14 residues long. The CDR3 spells CASSLGGAFTEAFF. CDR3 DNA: TGTGCCAGCAGCTTAGGGGGGGCTTTCACTGAAGCTTTCTTT.

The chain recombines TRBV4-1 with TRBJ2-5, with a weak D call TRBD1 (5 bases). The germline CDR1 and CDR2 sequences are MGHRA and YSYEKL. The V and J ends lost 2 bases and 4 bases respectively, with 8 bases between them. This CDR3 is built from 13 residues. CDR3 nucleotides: TGCGCCAGCAGCCAAACAGGTTTAGAGACCCAGTACTTC. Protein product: CASSQTGLETQYF.

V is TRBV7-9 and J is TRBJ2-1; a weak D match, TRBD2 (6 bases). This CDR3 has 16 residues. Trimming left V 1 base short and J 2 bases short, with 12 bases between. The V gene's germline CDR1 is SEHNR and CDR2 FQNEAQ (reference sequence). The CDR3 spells CASSLGYGSTYNEQFF. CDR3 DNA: TGTGCCAGCAGCTTAGGTTACGGGAGCACCTACAATGAGCAGTTCTTC.

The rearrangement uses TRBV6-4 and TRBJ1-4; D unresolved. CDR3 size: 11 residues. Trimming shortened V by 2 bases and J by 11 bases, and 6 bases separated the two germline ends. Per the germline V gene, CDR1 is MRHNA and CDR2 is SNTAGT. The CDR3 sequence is CASSDGGKLFF. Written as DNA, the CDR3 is TGTGCCAGCAGTGACGGCGGGAAACTGTTTTTT.

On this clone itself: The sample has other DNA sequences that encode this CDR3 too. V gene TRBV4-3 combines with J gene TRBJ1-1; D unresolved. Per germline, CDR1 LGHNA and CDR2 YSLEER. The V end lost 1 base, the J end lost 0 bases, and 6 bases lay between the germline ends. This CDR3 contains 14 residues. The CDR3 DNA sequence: TGCGCCAGCAGCCAAGGCCGGATGAACACTGAAGCTTTCTTT. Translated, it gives CASSQGRMNTEAFF.

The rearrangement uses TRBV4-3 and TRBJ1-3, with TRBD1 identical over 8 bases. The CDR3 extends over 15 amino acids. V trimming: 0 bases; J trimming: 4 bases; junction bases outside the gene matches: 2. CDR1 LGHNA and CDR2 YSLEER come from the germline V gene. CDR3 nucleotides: TGCGCCAGCAGCCAAGATACAGGGGGAGGAAACACCATATATTTT. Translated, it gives CASSQDTGGGNTIYF.

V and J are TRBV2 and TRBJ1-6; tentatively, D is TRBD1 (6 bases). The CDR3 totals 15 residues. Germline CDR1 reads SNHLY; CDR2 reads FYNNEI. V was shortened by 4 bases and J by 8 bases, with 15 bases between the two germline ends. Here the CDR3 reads CASSGSTGPDSPLHF. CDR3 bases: TGTGCCAGCAGTGGATCTACAGGGCCGGATTCACCCCTCCACTTT.

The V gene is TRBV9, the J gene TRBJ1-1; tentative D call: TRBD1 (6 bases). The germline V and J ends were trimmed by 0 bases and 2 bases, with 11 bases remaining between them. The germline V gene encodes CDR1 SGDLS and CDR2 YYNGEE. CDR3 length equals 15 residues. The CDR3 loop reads CASSVDSGGNTEAFF. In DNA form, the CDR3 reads TGTGCCAGCAGCGTAGACAGTGGGGGCAACACTGAAGCTTTCTTT.

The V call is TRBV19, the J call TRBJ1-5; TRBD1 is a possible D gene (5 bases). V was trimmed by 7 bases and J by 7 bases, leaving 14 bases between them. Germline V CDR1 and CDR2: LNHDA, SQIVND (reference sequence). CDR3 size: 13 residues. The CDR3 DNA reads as TGTGCCAGTACCTCGGGATGGGACCAGCCCCAGCATTTT. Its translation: CASTSGWDQPQHF.

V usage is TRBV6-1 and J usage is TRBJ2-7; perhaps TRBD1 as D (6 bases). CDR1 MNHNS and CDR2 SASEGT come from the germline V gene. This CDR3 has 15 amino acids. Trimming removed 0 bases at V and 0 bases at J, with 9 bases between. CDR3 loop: CASSEADSFSYEQYF. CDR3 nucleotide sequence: TGTGCCAGCAGTGAAGCGGACAGTTTCTCCTACGAGCAGTACTTC.

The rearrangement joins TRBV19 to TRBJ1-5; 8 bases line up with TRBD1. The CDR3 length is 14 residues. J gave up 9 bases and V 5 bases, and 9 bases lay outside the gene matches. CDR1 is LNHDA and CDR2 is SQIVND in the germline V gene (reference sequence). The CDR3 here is CASSQTGAGGPQHF. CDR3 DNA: TGTGCCAGTAGTCAGACAGGGGCCGGAGGGCCCCAGCATTTT.

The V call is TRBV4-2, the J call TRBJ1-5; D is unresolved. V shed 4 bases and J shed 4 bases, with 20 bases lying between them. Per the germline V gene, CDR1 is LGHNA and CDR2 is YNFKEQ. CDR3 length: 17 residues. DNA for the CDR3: TGTGCCAGCAGCCCTCATCGGATGGACGTAGAGAATCAGCCCCAGCATTTT. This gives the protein CASSPHRMDVENQPQHF.

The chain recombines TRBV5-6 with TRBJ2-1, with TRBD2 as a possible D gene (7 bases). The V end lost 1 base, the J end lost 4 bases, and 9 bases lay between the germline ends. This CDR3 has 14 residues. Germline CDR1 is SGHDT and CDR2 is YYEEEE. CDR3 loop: CASSLRGAYNEQFF. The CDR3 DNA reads TGTGCCAGCAGCTTGCGGGGGGCATACAATGAGCAGTTCTTC.

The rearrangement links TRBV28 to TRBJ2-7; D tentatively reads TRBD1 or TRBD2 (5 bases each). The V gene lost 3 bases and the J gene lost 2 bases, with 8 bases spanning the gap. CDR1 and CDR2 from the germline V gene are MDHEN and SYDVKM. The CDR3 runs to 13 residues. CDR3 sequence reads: CASSFGDPYEQYF. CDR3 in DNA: TGTGCCAGCAGTTTCGGGGACCCCTACGAGCAGTACTTC.

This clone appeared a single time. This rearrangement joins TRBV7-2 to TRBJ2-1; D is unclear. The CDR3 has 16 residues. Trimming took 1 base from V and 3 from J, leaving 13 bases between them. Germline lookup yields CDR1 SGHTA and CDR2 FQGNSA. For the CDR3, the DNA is TGTGCCAGCAGCTTAGGAGGCCGGATATTCTACAATGAGCAGTTCTTC. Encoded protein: CASSLGGRIFYNEQFF.

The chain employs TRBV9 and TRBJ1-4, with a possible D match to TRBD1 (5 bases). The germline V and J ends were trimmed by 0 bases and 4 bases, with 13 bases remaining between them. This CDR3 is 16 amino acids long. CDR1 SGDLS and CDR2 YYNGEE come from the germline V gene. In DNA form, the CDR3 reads TGTGCCAGCAGCGTAGCGGCAGGGCCGTTTAATGAAAAACTGTTTTTT. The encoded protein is CASSVAAGPFNEKLFF. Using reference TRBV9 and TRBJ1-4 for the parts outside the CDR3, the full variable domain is DSGVTQTPKHLITATGQRVTLRCSPRSGDLSVYWYQQSLDQGLQFLIQYYNGEERAKGNILERFSAQQFPDLHSELNLSSLELGDSALYFCASSVAAGPFNEKLFFGSGTQLSVL.

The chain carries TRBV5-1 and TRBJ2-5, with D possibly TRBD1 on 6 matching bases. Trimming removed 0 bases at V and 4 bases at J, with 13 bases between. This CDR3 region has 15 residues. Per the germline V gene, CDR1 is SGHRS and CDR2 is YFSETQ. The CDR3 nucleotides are TGCGCCAGCAGCTTGGGGGACACTTTAGCAGAGACCCAGTACTTC. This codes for CASSLGDTLAETQYF.

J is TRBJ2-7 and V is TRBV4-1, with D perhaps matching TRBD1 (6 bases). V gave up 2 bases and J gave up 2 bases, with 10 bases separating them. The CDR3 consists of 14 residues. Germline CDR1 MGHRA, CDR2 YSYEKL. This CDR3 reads CASSQQGLTYEQYF. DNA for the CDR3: TGCGCCAGCAGCCAACAGGGGTTAACCTACGAGCAGTACTTC.

The CDR3 DNA reads TGTGCCAGCACCCGAGGCGGCTCCTACAATGAGCAGTTCTTC. Residues: CASTRGGSYNEQFF. The rearrangement links TRBV27 to TRBJ2-1; D is unresolved. V was cut by 7 bases and J by 0 bases, with 10 bases left in between. The CDR3 sequence is 14 residues long. CDR1 is MNHEY and CDR2 is SMNVEV in the germline V gene (reference sequence).

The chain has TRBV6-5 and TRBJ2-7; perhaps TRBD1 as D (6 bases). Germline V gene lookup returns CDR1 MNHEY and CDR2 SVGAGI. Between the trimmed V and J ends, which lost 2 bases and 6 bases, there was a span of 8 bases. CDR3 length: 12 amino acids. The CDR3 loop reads CASSYPGVEQYF. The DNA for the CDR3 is TGTGCCAGCAGTTACCCAGGGGTCGAGCAGTACTTC.

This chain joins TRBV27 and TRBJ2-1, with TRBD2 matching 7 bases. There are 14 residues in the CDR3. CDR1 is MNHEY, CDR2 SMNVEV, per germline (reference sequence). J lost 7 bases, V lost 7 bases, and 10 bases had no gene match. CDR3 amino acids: CASIRAGAWNEQFF. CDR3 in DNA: TGTGCCAGCATACGGGCGGGAGCGTGGAATGAGCAGTTCTTC.

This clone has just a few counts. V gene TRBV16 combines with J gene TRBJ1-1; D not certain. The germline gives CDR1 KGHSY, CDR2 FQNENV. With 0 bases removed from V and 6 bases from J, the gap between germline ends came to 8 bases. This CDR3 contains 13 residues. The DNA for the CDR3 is TGTGCCAGCAGCCAATCGGTTGGCTCTGAAGCTTTCTTT. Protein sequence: CASSQSVGSEAFF.

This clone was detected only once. The CDR3 nucleotides read TGTGCCAGCTCACCTCCCAATGAAAAACTGTTTTTT. Protein product: CASSPPNEKLFF. The V and J genes are TRBV18 and TRBJ1-4; unclear D gene. V was cut by 3 bases and J by 5 bases, with 4 bases left in between. Germline V gives CDR1 KGHSH, CDR2 LQKENI. The CDR3 is 12 residues long.

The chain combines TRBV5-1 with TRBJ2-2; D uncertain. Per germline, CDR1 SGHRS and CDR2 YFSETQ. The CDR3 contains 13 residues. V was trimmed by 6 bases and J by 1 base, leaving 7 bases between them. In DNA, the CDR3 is TGCGCCAGCAAAGTGGGGAACACCGGGGAGCTGTTTTTT. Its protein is CASKVGNTGELFF.

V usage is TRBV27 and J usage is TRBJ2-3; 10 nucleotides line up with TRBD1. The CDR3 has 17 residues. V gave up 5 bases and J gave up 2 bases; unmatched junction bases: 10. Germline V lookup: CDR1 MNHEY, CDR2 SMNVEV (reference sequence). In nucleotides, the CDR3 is TGTGCCAGCAGTCCCACCGGACAGGGGGGATACACAGATACGCAGTATTTT. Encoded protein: CASSPTGQGGYTDTQYF.

The CDR3: CASSDGRGGAGTEAFF. CDR3 DNA: TGTGCCAGCAGTGACGGAAGAGGTGGGGCAGGCACTGAAGCTTTCTTT. The rearrangement joins TRBV2 to TRBJ1-1, with a possible D match to TRBD1 (5 bases). From germline, CDR1 is SNHLY and CDR2 FYNNEI. The CDR3 runs to 16 residues. Trimming pared 3 bases from V and 4 bases from J, leaving 18 bases between. Variable domain in full (rest from reference TRBV2 and TRBJ1-1): EPEVTQTPSHQVTQMGQEVILRCVPISNHLYFYWYRQILGQKVEFLVSFYNNEISEKSEIFDDQFSVERPDGSNFTLKIRSTKLEDSAMYFCASSDGRGGAGTEAFFGQGTRLTVV.